Presented here are 32 T cell receptor beta chains from one specimen sequenced in a study of cytomegalovirus exposure and HLA in healthy donors. Both 60 Vbeta primers and 13 Jbeta primers went into the PCR. Produced via immunoSEQ multiplex PCR; TCRdb's table is partial and in-frame only. The data show some 150,000 clones, 72% seen once. Sequencing input: PBMCs. Receptor source: a man aged 45-65 years in good health and CMV-seropositive.

This clone was detected once. Compared with germline, one end of the junction differs, possibly owing to a read error. The chain uses TRBV6-1 and TRBJ1-3; D unclear. This CDR3 is 9 amino acids long. From germline, CDR1 is MNHNS and CDR2 SASEGT. The CDR3 spells CASSEGVLF. DNA of the CDR3: TGTGCCAGCAGTGAGGGAGTCCTCTTT.

The V and J genes are TRBV6-1 and TRBJ1-5; 8 bases match TRBD1. Germline V gene data show CDR1 as MNHNS and CDR2 as SASEGT. Germline trimming cut 2 bases from V and 4 bases from J; bases unmatched to any gene: 1. The CDR3 is 14 amino acids. The CDR3 coding sequence is TGTGCCAGCAGTGAACACAGGGGGAATCAGCCCCAGCATTTT. This gives the protein CASSEHRGNQPQHF.

This clone is medium-sized in the sample. V gene TRBV6-1 combines with J gene TRBJ1-1; 7 nucleotides match TRBD1. The J segment lost 7 bases and the V segment lost 4 bases, leaving 3 bases of the junction unmatched. Germline values: CDR1 MNHNS, CDR2 SASEGT. CDR3 length equals 12 residues. Here the CDR3 reads CASSGNRGEAFF. In nucleotides, the CDR3 is TGTGCCAGCAGTGGTAACAGGGGTGAAGCTTTCTTT.

The V and J genes are TRBV10-2 and TRBJ1-6; D is ambiguous. The CDR3 is made up of 13 amino acids. CDR1 is WSHSY, CDR2 SAAADI, per germline. Trimming stripped 0 bases from V and 10 bases from J, with 7 bases between. CDR3 region: CASSESRGSPLHF. The CDR3 region has the DNA TGCGCCAGCAGTGAGTCCCGAGGGTCACCCCTCCACTTT.

This rearrangement joins TRBV5-1 to TRBJ2-3; D may be TRBD1 (5 bases). The CDR3 loop spans 13 amino acids. Germline values: CDR1 SGHRS, CDR2 YFSETQ. The V end was cut by 0 bases, the J end by 8 bases, with 10 bases between. The CDR3 DNA follows: TGCGCCAGCAGCTTGGACAGGCCAGGTACGCAGTATTTT. Its protein product is CASSLDRPGTQYF.

This clone was observed a handful of times. The V call is TRBV2, the J call TRBJ1-1; D perhaps matches TRBD1 (5 bases). V lost 7 bases to trimming and J lost 1 base, with 10 bases between them. CDR1 is SNHLY and CDR2 is FYNNEI in the germline V gene. This CDR3 spans 13 amino acids. The CDR3 DNA is TGTGCCAGCACCGTGGGGGGGAACACTGAAGCTTTCTTT. This gives the protein CASTVGGNTEAFF.

The gene calls are TRBV9 and TRBJ2-7, with 10 bases aligning to TRBD1. J was trimmed by 6 bases and V by 3 bases; bases with no gene match: 9. Germline CDR1 reads SGDLS; CDR2 reads YYNGEE. The CDR3 has 15 amino acids. The CDR3 here is CASSAAGTGEREQYF. The CDR3, as DNA: TGTGCCAGCAGCGCCGCCGGGACAGGGGAACGCGAGCAGTACTTC.

This sequence joins TRBV5-1 and TRBJ2-1, with 7 bases lining up with TRBD1. Unmatched junction bases numbered 5, after V lost 5 bases and J lost 0 bases. Germline loops: CDR1 SGHRS, CDR2 YFSETQ. This CDR3 is built from 15 residues. The CDR3 protein is CASRTGVSSYNEQFF. CDR3 nucleotides: TGCGCCAGCAGAACAGGGGTTAGCTCCTACAATGAGCAGTTCTTC.

The chain combines TRBV2 with TRBJ2-3; 7 bases line up with TRBD1. Trimming at V came to 7 bases and at J to 2 bases, leaving 3 bases not matched to a gene. Germline V gives CDR1 SNHLY, CDR2 FYNNEI. CDR3 length equals 13 residues. CDR3 protein: CASTGQTTDTQYF. CDR3 coding DNA: TGTGCCAGCACGGGACAGACCACAGATACGCAGTATTTT.

The J gene is TRBJ2-3, the V gene TRBV15; 7 nucleotides line up with TRBD1. V shed 5 bases, J shed 8 bases, and the junction held 19 bases outside the gene matches. The length of the CDR3 is 17 residues. Germline CDR1 reads LNHNV; CDR2 reads YYDKDF (reference sequence). The CDR3 reads CATSGNSGQTSGTTQYF. The DNA of the CDR3 is TGTGCCACCAGCGGGAATTCGGGACAGACCTCGGGAACTACGCAGTATTTT.

The chain links TRBV7-2 to TRBJ2-1; D may be TRBD2 (5 bases). This CDR3 spans 12 amino acids. V gave up 1 base and J gave up 10 bases, with 8 bases separating them. CDR1 is SGHTA, CDR2 FQGNSA, per germline. The CDR3 nucleotides are TGTGCCAGCAGCTTAGTAGTAGCGGAGCAGTTCTTC. This translates into CASSLVVAEQFF.

V is TRBV11-2 and J is TRBJ1-6; 11 bases match TRBD1. Per germline, CDR1 SGHAT and CDR2 FQNNGV. J gave up 10 bases and V 4 bases, and 6 bases lay outside the gene matches. This CDR3 has 15 amino acids. CDR3 amino acids: CASSWGQGVWSPLHF. The CDR3 DNA reads as TGTGCCAGCAGCTGGGGACAGGGGGTTTGGTCACCCCTCCACTTT.

This clone was observed a few times. CDR3 DNA: TGTGCCAGTAGGGTTGGACAGACGCTTAATGAAAAACTGTTTTTT. It translates to CASRVGQTLNEKLFF. The rearrangement joins TRBV19 to TRBJ1-4, with D possibly TRBD1 on 6 matching bases. The germline V gene encodes CDR1 LNHDA and CDR2 SQIVND (reference sequence). The V end lost 6 bases, the J end lost 4 bases, and 15 bases lay between the germline ends. This CDR3 comprises 15 residues.

The table lists this clone with a few counts. This chain connects TRBV6-6 to TRBJ1-2; 9 bases align to TRBD1. The CDR3 is 15 residues long. V lost 7 bases, J lost 4 bases, and 10 bases stayed unmatched. The germline V gene encodes CDR1 MNHNY and CDR2 SVGAGI (reference sequence). The CDR3 DNA is TGTGCCAGCAACAACCGGGACAGGGTCCCCTATGGCTACACCTTC. This gives the protein CASNNRDRVPYGYTF.

J is TRBJ2-5 and V is TRBV2, with 8 positions matching TRBD2. The germline V gene has CDR1 SNHLY and CDR2 FYNNEI. This CDR3 spans 14 amino acids. V was clipped by 6 bases and J by 4 bases; unmatched bases: 7. The CDR3 here is CASRKTSGGETQYF. Written as DNA, the CDR3 is TGTGCCAGCAGGAAAACTAGCGGCGGAGAGACCCAGTACTTC. The complete variable domain, with remaining parts taken from reference TRBV2 and TRBJ2-5, reads EPEVTQTPSHQVTQMGQEVILRCVPISNHLYFYWYRQILGQKVEFLVSFYNNEISEKSEIFDDQFSVERPDGSNFTLKIRSTKLEDSAMYFCASRKTSGGETQYFGPGTRLLVL.

The chain carries TRBV7-9 and TRBJ2-3; D may be TRBD1 (6 bases). The CDR3 loop spans 16 amino acids. Germline-derived CDR1 and CDR2 are SEHNR and FQNEAQ (reference sequence). The V and J ends lost 7 bases and 1 base respectively, with 18 bases between them. CDR3 protein: CASISTRGYGTDTQYF. The CDR3 DNA reads TGTGCCAGCATCTCTACCAGGGGATATGGCACAGATACGCAGTATTTT.

This sequence joins TRBV6-5 and TRBJ1-1; D not resolved. Trimming removed 8 bases from V and 0 bases from J, with 10 bases in between. The CDR3 covers 13 residues. Germline V gene data show CDR1 as MNHEY and CDR2 as SVGAGI. The CDR3 loop is CASRRGMNTEAFF. CDR3 coding DNA: TGTGCCAGCCGCCGAGGGATGAACACTGAAGCTTTCTTT.

This sequence joins TRBV6-6 and TRBJ1-4, with 7 bases lining up with TRBD1. Germline CDR1 and CDR2: MNHNY and SVGAGI (reference sequence). With 2 bases clipped from V and 4 bases from J, the junction kept 7 bases outside the gene matches. The length of the CDR3 is 16 residues. CDR3 bases: TGTGCCAGCAGTTACCCAGGGGGACAGTTTAATGAAAAACTGTTTTTT. Translating gives CASSYPGGQFNEKLFF.

This chain joins TRBV19 and TRBJ1-2; D is uncertain. Trimming shortened V by 8 bases and J by 3 bases, and 13 bases separated the two germline ends. The CDR3 contains 13 residues. CDR1 is LNHDA, CDR2 SQIVND, per germline (reference sequence). CDR3 protein: CASYDTYYYGYTF. Here the CDR3 DNA reads TGTGCCAGTTATGACACCTACTACTATGGCTACACCTTC.

There are a few counts of this clone. The rearrangement links TRBV6-1 to TRBJ2-7, with 11 positions matching TRBD1. The trim removed 3 bases at V and 0 bases at J, leaving 4 bases unmatched. The CDR3 has 16 amino acids. Germline CDR1 is MNHNS and CDR2 is SASEGT. The CDR3 sequence is CASSDPGQGASYEQYF. The DNA for the CDR3 is TGTGCCAGCAGTGACCCTGGACAGGGGGCCTCCTACGAGCAGTACTTC.

The CDR3 coding sequence is TGTGCCACCCAGGACAGGGCTAATGAAAAACTGTTTTTT. It encodes CATQDRANEKLFF. V is TRBV19 and J is TRBJ1-4; TRBD1 matches at 8 bases. Germline V gene data show CDR1 as LNHDA and CDR2 as SQIVND (reference sequence). Trimming cost V 10 bases and J 3 bases; bases outside gene matches: 4. The CDR3 consists of 13 residues.

The chain carries TRBV5-1 and TRBJ1-2, with D perhaps TRBD1 (6 bases). The ends were cut back, 8 bases at V and 2 bases at J, with 22 bases in the middle. Germline V gene sequence: CDR1 SGHRS, CDR2 YFSETQ. This CDR3 is 16 amino acids long. CDR3 sequence (DNA): TGCGCCAGTAAGACTCAAATCGGTCAGGGGAACTATGGCTACACCTTC. Translation: CASKTQIGQGNYGYTF.

There are a few counts of this clone. The junction and the germline gene differ at one end; a read error may be behind it. J is TRBJ2-3 and V is TRBV7-9, with D possibly TRBD2 on 5 matching bases. The CDR3 runs to 12 residues. Germline V lookup: CDR1 SEHNR, CDR2 FQNEAQ (reference sequence). The CDR3: CSSSLTSVTQYF. In DNA form, the CDR3 reads TGTTCCAGCAGCTTAACTAGTGTTACGCAGTATTTT.

This clone was seen a single time. This chain connects TRBV29-1 to TRBJ1-2, with TRBD1 identical over 8 bases. Germline V gene sequence: CDR1 SQVTM, CDR2 ANQGSEA. J lost 3 bases, V lost 7 bases, and 4 bases had no gene match. CDR3 size: 12 residues. The CDR3 reads CSGGQGDYGYTF. CDR3 sequence (DNA): TGCAGCGGAGGACAGGGTGACTATGGCTACACCTTC.

The CDR3 region has the DNA TGCGCCAGCAGCTTGGATGGGACACCTTCCTACGAGCAGTACTTC. Amino acids: CASSLDGTPSYEQYF. The rearrangement joins TRBV5-1 to TRBJ2-7; D perhaps matches TRBD1 (6 bases). The CDR3 covers 15 residues. Trimming took 0 bases from V and 1 from J, leaving 11 bases between them. CDR1 and CDR2 from the germline V gene are SGHRS and YFSETQ.

V gene TRBV11-3 combines with J gene TRBJ2-7; TRBD1 might be the D (5 bases). From germline, CDR1 is SGHNT and CDR2 YENEEA. CDR3 length: 14 residues. The V and J ends lost 1 base and 2 bases respectively, with 9 bases between them. The CDR3 here is CASSLVTGTYEQYF. The CDR3 nucleotides read TGTGCCAGCAGCTTAGTTACAGGTACCTACGAGCAGTACTTC.

Turning to this clone: One junction end does not reproduce the germline sequence, and a read error may be involved. The chain carries TRBV7-9 and TRBJ1-1, with D uncertain. Germline V gene sequence: CDR1 SEHNR, CDR2 FQNEAQ (reference sequence). The CDR3 is 12 amino acids. The CDR3 DNA reads TGTTCCAGCAGCTTTTTCTTCCCTGAAGCTTTCTTT. This sequence encodes CSSSFFFPEAFF.

This clone occurred a few times. V gene TRBV5-4 combines with J gene TRBJ2-1, with D possibly TRBD2 on 6 matching bases. Germline V CDR1 and CDR2: SGHNT, YYREEE (reference sequence). The CDR3 is made up of 15 amino acids. The germline V and J ends were trimmed by 7 bases and 5 bases, with 19 bases remaining between them. CDR3 sequence reads: CASSKGLPPDNEQFF. The CDR3 nucleotides are TGTGCCAGCTCAAAGGGACTTCCCCCGGACAATGAGCAGTTCTTC.

The rearrangement uses TRBV12-5 and TRBJ1-1, with 9 positions matching TRBD1. CDR1 and CDR2 from the germline V gene are LGHNT and FRNRAP. The CDR3 covers 14 residues. V dropped 6 bases and J dropped 1; count of bases not matched to a gene: 3. CDR3 nucleotide sequence: TGTGCTAGTGGGACGGGACAGGGGAACACTGAAGCTTTCTTT. This encodes CASGTGQGNTEAFF. Combining the CDR3 with reference TRBV12-5 and TRBJ1-1 gives the whole variable domain DARVTQTPRHKVTEMGQEVTMRCQPILGHNTVFWYRQTMMQGLELLAYFRNRAPLDDSGMPKDRFSAEMPDATLATLKIQPSEPRDSAVYFCASGTGQGNTEAFFGQGTRLTVV.

This rearrangement joins TRBV5-6 to TRBJ1-5; possible D gene TRBD1, 6 bases. Deletions cut 4 bases from V and 7 bases from J, with 15 bases between. This CDR3 comprises 14 residues. Germline loops: CDR1 SGHDT, CDR2 YYEEEE. This chain's CDR3 is CASSGNGGLQPQHF. CDR3 in DNA: TGTGCCAGCAGCGGTAACGGGGGGCTGCAGCCCCAGCATTTT.

The chain combines TRBV2 with TRBJ2-5; D might be TRBD2 (6 bases). TRBJ2-7 matches the DNA end more closely, so the J call is doubtful. Germline V gives CDR1 SNHLY, CDR2 FYNNEI. This CDR3 spans 11 amino acids. The CDR3, as DNA: TGTGCCAGCAGTGGGAGGGACGAGCAGTACTTC. This sequence encodes CASSGRDEQYF.

This clone was seen a handful of times. The chain carries TRBV5-6 and TRBJ2-1, with 8 nucleotides matching TRBD2. The CDR3 extends over 15 amino acids. CDR1 is SGHDT, CDR2 YYEEEE, per germline. Trimming removed 0 bases from V and 10 bases from J; junction bases left unmatched: 9. CDR3 coding DNA: TGTGCCAGCAGCTTGGCCGCGGGAGGTTCACGGGAGCAGTTCTTC. Translating gives CASSLAAGGSREQFF.